This T cell receptor beta chain comes out of a study of T-cell reconstitution after alpha-beta-depleted transplantation in children (dated by TCRdb to the mid-2010s). Looking at the study overall: T-cell immune reconstitution after TCRalphabeta/CD19-depleted allogeneic hematopoietic cell transplantation in children was quantitatively tracked in the study by means of TCR repertoire profiling.

This clonotype occurred a few times. Its binding antigen is unknown. Qualities for individual bases were not recorded, and no much larger clone is one base off. Library creation used PCR. TCRdb records Illumina HiSeq 2500 as the sequencer. TCR libraries were prepared with molecular barcoding, using unique molecular identifiers to normalize TCRbeta repertoire quantification. The public reads were quality trimmed at Q25 with fastp and then assembled into clones with MiXCR by TCRdb, keeping productive beta chains. Every CDR3 protein is listed once, alongside the most common genes and DNA of its rows. The sample table lists a few hundred thousand distinct CDR3 sequences, 8.5% to 10% of them with a count of one. The ten most abundant clones make up 5% to 7% of the sample. Reading the germline V gene (reference sequence) gives CDR1 DFQATT and CDR2 SNEGSKA. From the cysteine through the phenylalanine, the CDR3 covers 13 amino acids. CDR3 DNA is the only sequence kept; it has 39 bases, read in frame from the first base. V and J are trimmed by 6 bases and 4 bases, and the gene matches miss 7 bases of the junction.

The sample here was PBMCs from the stem cell graft donor, taken from the stem cell graft. The sequence came from a human donor who donated a stem cell graft to a child with acute lymphoblastic leukemia. The receptor chain draws on TRBV20-1 and TRBJ2-5, with TRBD2 matching 8 junction bases. The bases are TGCAGTGCCTTTCGGGGGGGCGCAGAGACCCAGTACTTC. Its translation reads: CSAFRGGAETQYF.